This TCR beta chain derives from a study of cytomegalovirus exposure and HLA in healthy donors. PCR was performed using 60 Vbeta and 13 Jbeta primers. Data came from immunoSEQ multiplex PCR; TCRdb stores just in-frame clones and leaves some out. This table has under 200,000 clones, 65% to 85% appearing once. CDR1 KGHSH and CDR2 LQKENI come from the germline V gene. The length of the CDR3 is 14 residues. Trimming stripped 3 bases from V and 4 bases from J, with 10 bases between. The sample taken for sequencing was PBMCs. V and J are TRBV18 and TRBJ1-3; D ambiguous. The sequence derives from a woman aged 30 to 39 in good health and CMV-seropositive. In DNA, the CDR3 is TGTGCCAGCTCACCGGCGGCAGAAGGAAACACCATATATTTT. It is translated as CASSPAAEGNTIYF.